This T cell receptor beta chain appears in the sequencing data of a study of a mutant IDH1 vaccine in newly diagnosed glioma. Looking at the study overall: There were approximately 60% males and roughly 38% females among treated patients, whose mean age was about 41 years. Before enrollment, the patients had been treated with radiotherapy alone, temozolomide alone, or both together. Most of them had received both.

Repertoires were generated with immunoSEQ multiplex PCR, while TCRdb's copy carries only in-frame clones and drops some. The table has tens of thousands of clones, roughly 74% seen once. On this clone itself: The antigen remains unidentified.

V lost 5 bases, J lost 4 bases, and 5 bases stayed unmatched. The CDR3 length is 15 residues. CDR1 is LNHDA, CDR2 SQIVND, per germline (reference sequence). Stated time point: week 35, safety follow-up. In the vaccine, a single dose held 300 ug of the mutant IDH1 20-mer peptide, along with topical imiquimod. New IDH1-mutant, ATRX-lost WHO grade 3 or 4 astrocytomas occurred in donors. Sequenced material: PBMCs, taken from a glioma patient whose treatment included an IDH1 peptide vaccine. This clonotype originated in a man aged 45-65 years with glioma. V is TRBV19 and J is TRBJ2-1; 10 nucleotides match TRBD2. CDR3 in amino acids: CASSAGLAVYNEQFF. The CDR3 region has the DNA TGTGCCAGTAGTGCAGGACTAGCGGTTTACAATGAGCAGTTCTTC.